This T cell receptor beta chain was identified during a study of shared clonotypes between healthy human individuals. Across the study: CD4 naive and memory got three plates each, CD8 naive two, CD8 memory one.

As to this clone: Antigen unknown. Other DNA sequences in this sample translate to the same CDR3.

V was clipped by 1 base and J by 0 bases, with 7 bases between them. Germline V gene data show CDR1 as SEHNR and CDR2 as FQNEAQ (reference sequence). The CDR3 totals 15 residues. Broader study findings: It was only blood that was sampled, and tissue repertoires likely differ. Against clonotypes common to all four donors, non-shared ones had lower generation probabilities. Generally, naive subsets came out with larger estimated richness than memory subsets.

Here immunoSEQ multiplex PCR was the method, and the copy in TCRdb shows in-frame clones only, minus some. The sample lists about 2.1 million clones, 93% occurring once. Naive-designated CD8 cells lacked CD45RO, were positively enriched for CCR7, and omitted terminally differentiated effector memory CD45RA+ cells. Sequenced material: naive CD8+ T cells from PBMCs. The clonotype was recovered from a young man in good health. Some clones in this sample may be carry-over from other donors' samples. The rearrangement links TRBV7-9 to TRBJ1-5; D gene unclear. The CDR3 DNA sequence: TGTGCCAGCAGCTTAGGGTCGTATAGCAATCAGCCCCAGCATTTT. Protein: CASSLGSYSNQPQHF.